The 25 T cell receptor beta chains below all came from one sample that was sequenced in a study of monozygotic twins with inflammatory bowel disease. TCRdb re-called the 5' RACE reads; one entry per CDR3 protein, DNA not given. This sample's table has about 380,000 distinct CDR3 sequences. Sequencing input: blood. The origin of the receptors is a human donor with ulcerative colitis or Crohn's disease, or a healthy co-twin of an affected twin (not recorded which).

The chain links TRBV7-6 to TRBJ1-5. CDR1 and CDR2 (germline): SGHVS, FNYEAQ. The CDR3 length is 13 residues. The CDR3 is CASSLLFDQPQHF.

The chain joins TRBV7-6 to TRBJ2-7; absent DNA, TCRdb's TRBD2 call cannot be checked. Germline loops: CDR1 SGHVS, CDR2 FNYEAQ. The CDR3 loop spans 16 amino acids. CDR3 in amino acids: CASSLDPPPQATEQYF.

The chain uses TRBV30 and TRBJ1-4; the D call of TRBD1 rests on TCRdb alone, since no DNA is present to check it. Germline V lookup: CDR1 GTSNPN, CDR2 SVGIG (reference sequence). CDR3 length: 13 residues. The CDR3 reads CAWMGQGREKLFF.

The chain recombines TRBV20-1 with TRBJ1-2. CDR1 DFQATT and CDR2 SNEGSKA come from the germline V gene (reference sequence). This CDR3 is 12 amino acids long. CDR3 sequence: CSARVSNYGYTF.

The J gene is TRBJ2-2, the V gene TRBV4-2. The CDR3 has 17 amino acids. CDR1 and CDR2 (germline): LGHNA, YNFKEQ. The CDR3 sequence: CASSQDLAAGVSGELFF.

The chain couples TRBV19 to TRBJ2-3; as DNA is missing, the TRBD1 call by TCRdb cannot be tested. Germline V gene lookup returns CDR1 LNHDA and CDR2 SQIVND (reference sequence). The CDR3 sequence is 14 residues long. The CDR3 sequence: CASRIQGGADTQYF.

V and J are TRBV14 and TRBJ1-4; TCRdb lists TRBD1, though no DNA is available to test this call. CDR3 length: 16 amino acids. Germline CDR1 reads SGHDN; CDR2 reads FVKESK. Here the CDR3 reads CASSPAYRGTNEKLFF.

This rearrangement joins TRBV3-1 to TRBJ2-3. This CDR3 region has 13 residues. Germline CDR1 and CDR2: LGHDT and YNNKEL (reference sequence). The CDR3 here is CASSQFIGDTQYF.

The V and J genes are TRBV24-1 and TRBJ2-2; TCRdb indicates TRBD1, and absent DNA this call remains unverified. Per germline, CDR1 KGHDR and CDR2 SFDVKD. There are 14 residues in the CDR3. The CDR3 loop is CATSDPDSTGELFF.

The CDR3 loop reads CASSWLNRRGGKINGYTF. The chain couples TRBV19 to TRBJ1-2; the D call from TCRdb, TRBD1, cannot be confirmed without DNA. The CDR3 is 18 amino acids. CDR1 and CDR2 (germline): LNHDA, SQIVND (reference sequence).

This chain uses TRBV7-2 with TRBJ1-5. The CDR3 spans 15 residues. The germline V gene encodes CDR1 SGHTA and CDR2 FQGNSA. CDR3 sequence reads: CASSIRPDSNQPQHF.

This chain links TRBV7-2 with TRBJ1-2; the TCRdb D gene call, TRBD1, has no DNA to confirm it. CDR1 and CDR2 from the germline V gene are SGHTA and FQGNSA. The CDR3 contains 14 residues. CDR3 in amino acids: CASRRDRRNYGYTF.

V gene TRBV20-1 combines with J gene TRBJ1-5; TCRdb gives TRBD1 as the D gene, but with no DNA this cannot be confirmed. CDR3 length: 15 residues. Looked up from germline, CDR1 is DFQATT and CDR2 is SNEGSKA (reference sequence). CDR3 loop: CSAAPGQVNNQPQHF.

J is TRBJ2-5 and V is TRBV5-1. CDR1 is SGHRS and CDR2 is YFSETQ in the germline V gene. The CDR3 length is 15 residues. The CDR3 loop reads CASSFGGVIRETQYF.

CDR3 protein: CASSLVGPRANVLTF. The chain carries TRBV5-6 and TRBJ2-6; there is no DNA to check the TCRdb D call of TRBD2. The CDR3 is 15 residues long. The germline V gene has CDR1 SGHDT and CDR2 YYEEEE.

The chain employs TRBV4-3 and TRBJ2-2. There are 15 residues in the CDR3. Germline V gives CDR1 LGHNA, CDR2 YSLEER. CDR3 amino acids: CASSQGQSNTGELFF.

This rearrangement joins TRBV29-1 to TRBJ2-7; TCRdb reports TRBD1, a call that lacks DNA to check it against. Per germline, CDR1 SQVTM and CDR2 ANQGSEA. The CDR3 consists of 12 residues. CDR3 region: CSVEDGGYEQYF.

The V and J genes are TRBV4-3 and TRBJ1-5; the D call of TRBD1 rests on TCRdb alone, since no DNA is present to check it. CDR3 length: 13 amino acids. The V gene's germline CDR1 is LGHNA and CDR2 YSLEER. This CDR3 is CASSQVIRTPQHF.

The genes are TRBV6-1 and TRBJ2-3; as DNA is missing, the TRBD1 call by TCRdb cannot be tested. Germline lookup yields CDR1 MNHNS and CDR2 SASEGT. This CDR3 has 16 amino acids. The CDR3 loop is CASSLNRGSGTDTQYF.

The rearrangement links TRBV7-3 to TRBJ2-2; TCRdb's D gene call, TRBD2, goes unchecked for lack of DNA. CDR3 length: 16 residues. The germline V gene has CDR1 SGHTA and CDR2 FQGTGA. CDR3 sequence reads: CASSLKGSRNTGELFF.

The gene calls are TRBV27 and TRBJ2-2; TCRdb outputs TRBD2, but without DNA this stays unchecked. The CDR3 has 15 amino acids. CDR1 is MNHEY and CDR2 is SMNVEV in the germline V gene (reference sequence). The CDR3 loop reads CASSSRGLHTGELFF.

The chain combines TRBV20-1 with TRBJ1-5; checking the TCRdb D call of TRBD1 is not possible without DNA. The CDR3 is made up of 14 amino acids. The germline V gene has CDR1 DFQATT and CDR2 SNEGSKA (reference sequence). The CDR3 loop reads CSASPRASNQPQHF.

The CDR3 sequence: CASSLQGIYNEQFF. The rearrangement uses TRBV12-3 or TRBV12-4 and TRBJ2-1. This CDR3 has 14 amino acids.

J is TRBJ2-1 and V is TRBV15; the D gene TCRdb calls, TRBD1, cannot be checked with no DNA. This CDR3 is 15 amino acids long. Per germline, CDR1 LNHNV and CDR2 YYDKDF (reference sequence). The CDR3 spells CATSRQGGAFNEQFF. The full variable domain, its missing parts supplied by reference TRBV15 and TRBJ2-1, is DAMVIQNPRYQVTQFGKPVTLSCSQTLNHNVMYWYQQKSSQAPKLLFHYYDKDFNNEADTPDNFQSRRPNTSFCFLDIRSPGLGDTAMYLCATSRQGGAFNEQFFGPGTRLTVL.

The rearrangement links TRBV12-3 or TRBV12-4 to TRBJ2-3; TCRdb outputs TRBD1, but without DNA this stays unchecked. The CDR3 extends over 15 amino acids. CDR3 loop: CASSPGTTEGGTQYF.